This T cell receptor (beta chain) was profiled in a study of T-cell memory formation after mild COVID-19. Study at large: TCR clusters were largely donor specific.

Details on this clonotype: Its antigen is undetermined.

It was 5'RACE with constant-segment primers that produced the TCR alpha and TCR beta cDNA libraries, which carried sample barcodes and UMIs. Each CDR3 protein gets one entry after TCRdb re-called the 5' RACE reads with MiXCR. The data hold about 470,000 distinct CDR3 sequences, with about 23% observed a single time. Study-wide findings and caveats: CD4/CD8 balance held among clones contracting day 15 to 85, and later expanders leaned CD4+. Of the contracting clones, CD4+ ones lay mainly in CM and EM, and CD8+ ones in EMRA.

Trimming removed 2 bases from V and 5 bases from J, with 13 bases in between. The CDR3 consists of 13 residues. The V gene's germline CDR1 is SQVTM and CDR2 ANQGSEA. This rearrangement joins TRBV29-1 to TRBJ2-7; D is perhaps TRBD2 (5 bases). The sample taken for sequencing was PBMCs or a T cell subset sorted from them (not recorded which). The source of this sequence is an adult woman who had mild COVID-19 (a few samples of this study predate the infection). Cell type and time point are not known. The CDR3 is CSVELGFGDEQYF. The CDR3 nucleotides are TGCAGCGTTGAATTGGGATTCGGGGACGAGCAGTACTTC.